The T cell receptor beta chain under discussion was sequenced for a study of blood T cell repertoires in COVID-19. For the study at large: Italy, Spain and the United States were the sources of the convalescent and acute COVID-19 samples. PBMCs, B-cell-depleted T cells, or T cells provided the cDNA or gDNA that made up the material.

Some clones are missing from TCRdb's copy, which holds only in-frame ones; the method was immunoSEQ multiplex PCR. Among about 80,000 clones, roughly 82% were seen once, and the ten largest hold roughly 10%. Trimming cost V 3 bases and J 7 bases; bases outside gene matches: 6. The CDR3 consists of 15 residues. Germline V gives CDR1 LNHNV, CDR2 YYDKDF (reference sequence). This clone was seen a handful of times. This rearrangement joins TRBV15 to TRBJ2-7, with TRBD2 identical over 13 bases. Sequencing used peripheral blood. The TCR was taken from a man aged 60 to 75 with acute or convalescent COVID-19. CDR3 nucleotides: TGTGCCACCAGCAGTGGACTAGCGGGAGTAGCGGAGCAGTACTTC. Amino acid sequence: CATSSGLAGVAEQYF.